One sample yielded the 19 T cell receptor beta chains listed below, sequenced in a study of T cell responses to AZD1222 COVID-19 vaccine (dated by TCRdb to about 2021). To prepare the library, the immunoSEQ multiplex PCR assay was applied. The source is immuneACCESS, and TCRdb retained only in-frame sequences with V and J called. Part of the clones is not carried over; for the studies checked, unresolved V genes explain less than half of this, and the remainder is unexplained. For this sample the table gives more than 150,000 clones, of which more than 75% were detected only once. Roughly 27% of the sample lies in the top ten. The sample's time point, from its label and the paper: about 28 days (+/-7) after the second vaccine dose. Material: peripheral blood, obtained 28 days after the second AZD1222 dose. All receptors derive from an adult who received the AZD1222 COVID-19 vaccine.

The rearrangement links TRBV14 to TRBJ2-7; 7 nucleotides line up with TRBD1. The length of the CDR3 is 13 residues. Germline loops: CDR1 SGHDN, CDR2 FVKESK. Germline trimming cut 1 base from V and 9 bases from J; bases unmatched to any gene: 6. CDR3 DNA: TGTGCCAGCAGCCAAGTCACAGGGGTCGGGCAGTACTTC. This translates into CASSQVTGVGQYF. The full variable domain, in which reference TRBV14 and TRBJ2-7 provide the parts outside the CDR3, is EAGVTQFPSHSVIEKGQTVTLRCDPISGHDNLYWYRRVMGKEIKFLLHFVKESKQDESGMPNNRFLAERTGGTYSTLKVQPAELEDSGVYFCASSQVTGVGQYFGPGTRLTVT.

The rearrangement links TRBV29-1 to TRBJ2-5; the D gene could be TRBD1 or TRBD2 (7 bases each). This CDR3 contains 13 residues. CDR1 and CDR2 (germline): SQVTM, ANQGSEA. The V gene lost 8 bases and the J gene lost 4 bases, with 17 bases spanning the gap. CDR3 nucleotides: TGCAGCTTCGGAGACAGGGAGGGAGAGACCCAGTACTTC. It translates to CSFGDREGETQYF.

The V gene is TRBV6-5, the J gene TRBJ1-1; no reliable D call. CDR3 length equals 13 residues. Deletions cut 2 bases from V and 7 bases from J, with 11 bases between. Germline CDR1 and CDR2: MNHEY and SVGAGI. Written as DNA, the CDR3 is TGTGCCAGCAGTTACACCGGGGAGGGTGAAGCTTTCTTT. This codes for CASSYTGEGEAFF.

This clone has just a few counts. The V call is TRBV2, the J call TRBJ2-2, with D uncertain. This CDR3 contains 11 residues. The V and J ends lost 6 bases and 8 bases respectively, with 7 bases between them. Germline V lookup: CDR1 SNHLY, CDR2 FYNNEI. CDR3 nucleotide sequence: TGTGCCAGCAGGACGTTGGGGGAGCTGTTTTTT. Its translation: CASRTLGELFF.

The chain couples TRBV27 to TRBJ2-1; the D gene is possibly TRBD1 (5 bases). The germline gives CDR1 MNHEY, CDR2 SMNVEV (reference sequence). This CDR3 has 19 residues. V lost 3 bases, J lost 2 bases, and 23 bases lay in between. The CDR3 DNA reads TGTGCCAGCAGTTTGCTCCCGATGATACAGGAGCCTACCTACAATGAGCAGTTCTTC. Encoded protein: CASSLLPMIQEPTYNEQFF.

Here the CDR3 DNA reads TGTGCCAGCAGCTTGGTTCAGGGGGCTGGCTACACCTTC. It yields the protein CASSLVQGAGYTF. The gene calls are TRBV5-8 and TRBJ1-2; TRBD1 agrees at 8 bases. CDR1 is SGHTS and CDR2 is YDEGEE in the germline V gene. V lost 0 bases and J lost 7; bases outside the gene matches: 2. The CDR3 is made up of 13 amino acids.

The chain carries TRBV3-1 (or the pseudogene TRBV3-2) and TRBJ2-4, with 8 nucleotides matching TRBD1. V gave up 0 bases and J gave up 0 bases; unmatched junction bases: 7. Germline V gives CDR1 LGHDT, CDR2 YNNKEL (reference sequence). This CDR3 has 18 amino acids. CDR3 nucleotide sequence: TGTGCCAGCAGCCAAGAGAGCCGGACAGGGAGAGCCAAAAACATTCAGTACTTC. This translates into CASSQESRTGRAKNIQYF.

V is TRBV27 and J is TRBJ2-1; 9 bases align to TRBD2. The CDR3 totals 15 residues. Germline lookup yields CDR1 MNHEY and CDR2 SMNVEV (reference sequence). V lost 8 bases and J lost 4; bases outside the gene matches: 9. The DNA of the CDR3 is TGTGCCAGCCAACCCCTAGCGGGACTGTACAATGAGCAGTTCTTC. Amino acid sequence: CASQPLAGLYNEQFF.

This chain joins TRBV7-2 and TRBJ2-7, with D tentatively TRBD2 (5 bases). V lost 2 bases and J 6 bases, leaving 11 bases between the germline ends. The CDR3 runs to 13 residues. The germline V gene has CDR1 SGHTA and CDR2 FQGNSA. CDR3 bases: TGTGCCAGCAGCTTATCGCGGGTGGGCGAGCAGTACTTC. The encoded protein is CASSLSRVGEQYF.

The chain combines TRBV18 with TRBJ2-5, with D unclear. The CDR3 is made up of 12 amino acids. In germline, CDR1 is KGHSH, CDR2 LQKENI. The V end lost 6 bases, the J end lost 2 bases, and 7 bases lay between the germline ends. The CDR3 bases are TGTGCCAGCTCTCAATGGCAAGAGACCCAGTACTTC. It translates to CASSQWQETQYF. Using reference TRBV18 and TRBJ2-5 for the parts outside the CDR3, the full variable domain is NAGVMQNPRHLVRRRGQEARLRCSPMKGHSHVYWYRQLPEEGLKFMVYLQKENIIDESGMPKERFSAEFPKEGPSILRIQQVVRGDSAAYFCASSQWQETQYFGPGTRLLVL.

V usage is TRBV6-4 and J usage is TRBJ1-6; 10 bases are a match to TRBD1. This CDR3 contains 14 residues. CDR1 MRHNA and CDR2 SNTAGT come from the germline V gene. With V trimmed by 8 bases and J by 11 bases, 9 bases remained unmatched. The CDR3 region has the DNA TGTGCCAGCGTCCGGGACAGGGGTCAGCCACCCCTCCACTTT. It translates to CASVRDRGQPPLHF.

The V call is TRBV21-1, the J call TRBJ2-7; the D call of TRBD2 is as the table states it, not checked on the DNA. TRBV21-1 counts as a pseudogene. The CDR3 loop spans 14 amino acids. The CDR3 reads CASPLAGGPYEQYF. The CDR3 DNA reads TGTGCCAGCCCTCTAGCGGGAGGGCCCTACGAGCAGTACTTC.

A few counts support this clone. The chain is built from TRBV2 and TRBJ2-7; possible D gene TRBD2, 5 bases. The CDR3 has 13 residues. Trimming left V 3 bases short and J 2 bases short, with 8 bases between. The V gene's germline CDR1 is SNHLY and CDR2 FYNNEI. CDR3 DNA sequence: TGTGCCAGCAGTGACTCGGGGACCTACGAGCAGTACTTC. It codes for CASSDSGTYEQYF.

The CDR3 nucleotides read TGTGCCAGCTCATTCCGGGAGCGCGAGCAGTACTTC. Protein sequence: CASSFREREQYF. V gene TRBV18 combines with J gene TRBJ2-7; D may be TRBD2 (6 bases). CDR1 KGHSH and CDR2 LQKENI come from the germline V gene. The CDR3 is 12 amino acids. Trimming took 5 bases from V and 6 from J, leaving 11 bases between them.

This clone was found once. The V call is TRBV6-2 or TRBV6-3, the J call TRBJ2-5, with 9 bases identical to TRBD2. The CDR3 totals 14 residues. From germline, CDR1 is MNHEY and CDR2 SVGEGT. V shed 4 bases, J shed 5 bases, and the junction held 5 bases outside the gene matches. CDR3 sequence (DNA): TGTGCCAGCAGTTGGGGACTAGCTTCGGAGACCCAGTACTTC. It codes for CASSWGLASETQYF.

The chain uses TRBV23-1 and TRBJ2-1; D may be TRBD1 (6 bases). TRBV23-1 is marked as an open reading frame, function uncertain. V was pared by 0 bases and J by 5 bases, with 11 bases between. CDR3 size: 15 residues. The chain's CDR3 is CASSQSGGVNNEQFF. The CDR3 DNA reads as TGCGCCAGCAGTCAATCAGGGGGTGTAAACAATGAGCAGTTCTTC.

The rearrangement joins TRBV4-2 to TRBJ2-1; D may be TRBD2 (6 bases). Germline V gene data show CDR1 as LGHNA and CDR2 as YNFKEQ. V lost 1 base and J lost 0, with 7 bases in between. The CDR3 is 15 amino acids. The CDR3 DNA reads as TGTGCCAGCAGCCAAGTCGGGAGCTCCTACAATGAGCAGTTCTTC. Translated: CASSQVGSSYNEQFF.

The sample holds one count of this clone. The CDR3 loop reads CASSELTLWGNNEQFF. The CDR3 DNA reads as TGTGCCAGCAGTGAACTTACGTTGTGGGGTAACAATGAGCAGTTCTTC. The rearrangement joins TRBV2 to TRBJ2-1, with D hard to call. Germline V lookup: CDR1 SNHLY, CDR2 FYNNEI. The CDR3 consists of 16 residues. The ends were cut back, 2 bases at V and 5 bases at J, with 16 bases in the middle.

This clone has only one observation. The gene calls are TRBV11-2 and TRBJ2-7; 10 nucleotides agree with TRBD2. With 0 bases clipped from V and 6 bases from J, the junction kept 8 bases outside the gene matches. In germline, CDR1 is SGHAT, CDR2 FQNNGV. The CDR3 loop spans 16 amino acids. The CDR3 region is CASSLDPGLAFVEQYF. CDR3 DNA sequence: TGTGCCAGCAGCTTAGATCCGGGACTAGCGTTTGTCGAGCAGTACTTC.